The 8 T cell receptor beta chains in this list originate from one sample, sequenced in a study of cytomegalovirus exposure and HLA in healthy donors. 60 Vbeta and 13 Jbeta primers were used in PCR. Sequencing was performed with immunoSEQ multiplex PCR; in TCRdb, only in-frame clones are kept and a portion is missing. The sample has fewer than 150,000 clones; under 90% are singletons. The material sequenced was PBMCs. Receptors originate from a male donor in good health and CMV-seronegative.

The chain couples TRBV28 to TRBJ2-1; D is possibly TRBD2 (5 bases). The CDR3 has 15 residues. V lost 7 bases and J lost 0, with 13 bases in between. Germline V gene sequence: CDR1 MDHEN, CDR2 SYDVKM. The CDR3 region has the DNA TGTGCCAGCACCCCTGGCGGGCACTCCTACAATGAGCAGTTCTTC. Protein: CASTPGGHSYNEQFF.

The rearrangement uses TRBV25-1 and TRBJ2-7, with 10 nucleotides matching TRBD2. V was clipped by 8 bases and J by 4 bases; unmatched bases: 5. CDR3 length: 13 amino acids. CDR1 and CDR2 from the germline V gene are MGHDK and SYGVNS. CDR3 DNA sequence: TGTGCCAGCTTAGGACTAGCGGCTTACGAGCAGTACTTC. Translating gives CASLGLAAYEQYF.

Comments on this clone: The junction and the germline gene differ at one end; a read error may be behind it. This chain's CDR3 is CASSFLPGLLLF. The CDR3 bases are TGTGCCAGCAGTTTCTTACCGGGACTCCTATTATTC. The J gene is TRBJ2-7, the V gene TRBV2; TRBD2 is a possible D gene (6 bases). The CDR3 consists of 12 residues. Germline assignment: CDR1 SNHLY and CDR2 FYNNEI.

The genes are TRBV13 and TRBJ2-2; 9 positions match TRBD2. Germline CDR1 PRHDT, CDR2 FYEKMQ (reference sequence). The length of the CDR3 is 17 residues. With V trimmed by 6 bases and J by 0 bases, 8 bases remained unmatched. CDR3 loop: CASRGGAGGANTGELFF. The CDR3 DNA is TGTGCCAGCAGAGGAGGTGCGGGAGGGGCGAACACCGGGGAGCTGTTTTTT.

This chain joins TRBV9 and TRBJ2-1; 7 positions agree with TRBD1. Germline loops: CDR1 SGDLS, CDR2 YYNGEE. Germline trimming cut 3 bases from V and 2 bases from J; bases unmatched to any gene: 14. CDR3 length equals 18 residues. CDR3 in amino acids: CASSGPGQFSSPYNEQFF. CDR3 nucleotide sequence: TGTGCCAGCAGCGGCCCGGGACAGTTCTCCTCGCCCTACAATGAGCAGTTCTTC.

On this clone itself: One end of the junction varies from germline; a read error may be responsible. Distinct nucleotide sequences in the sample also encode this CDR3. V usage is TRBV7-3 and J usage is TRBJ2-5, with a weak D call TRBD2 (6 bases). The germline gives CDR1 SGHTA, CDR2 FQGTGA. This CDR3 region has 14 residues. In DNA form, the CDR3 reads TGTGCTAGCAGCCTTGCGGGGCGGGACGGGACCCAGTACTTC. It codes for CASSLAGRDGTQYF.

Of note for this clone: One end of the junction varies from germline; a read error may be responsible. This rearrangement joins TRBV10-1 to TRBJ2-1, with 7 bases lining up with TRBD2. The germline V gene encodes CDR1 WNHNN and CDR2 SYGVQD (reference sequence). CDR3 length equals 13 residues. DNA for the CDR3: TGCGCCAGCAGTGGGCCGGGACTACAAATCCTAATCTTC. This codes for CASSGPGLQILIF.

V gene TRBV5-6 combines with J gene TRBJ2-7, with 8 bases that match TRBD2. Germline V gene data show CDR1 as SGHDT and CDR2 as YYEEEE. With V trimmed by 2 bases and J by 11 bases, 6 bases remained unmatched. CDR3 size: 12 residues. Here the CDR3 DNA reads TGTGCCAGCAGCTTCACTAGCGGCCGCGAGTACTTC. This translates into CASSFTSGREYF.